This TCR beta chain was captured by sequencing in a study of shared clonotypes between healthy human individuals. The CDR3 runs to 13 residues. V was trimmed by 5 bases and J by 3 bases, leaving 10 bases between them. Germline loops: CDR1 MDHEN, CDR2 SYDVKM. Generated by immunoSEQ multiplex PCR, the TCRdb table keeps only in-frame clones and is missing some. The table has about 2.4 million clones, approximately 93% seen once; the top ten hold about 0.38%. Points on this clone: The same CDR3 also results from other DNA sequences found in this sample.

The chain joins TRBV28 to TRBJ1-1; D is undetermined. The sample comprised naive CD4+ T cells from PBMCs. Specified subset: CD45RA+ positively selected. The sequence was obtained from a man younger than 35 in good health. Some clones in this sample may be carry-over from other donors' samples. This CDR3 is CASSLGTYTEAFF. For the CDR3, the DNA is TGTGCCAGCAGTCTTGGAACGTACACTGAAGCTTTCTTT.